This T cell receptor (beta chain) was identified in a study of technical replicates of blood from a handful of donors. The CDR3 has 15 residues. The ends lost 4 bases at V and 5 bases at J; junction bases unmatched: 6. Germline assignment: CDR1 MNHNS and CDR2 SASEGT. The repertoire was sequenced with immunoSEQ multiplex PCR; TCRdb's copy has only in-frame clones and lacks some. Found here are over 10,000 clones, about 95% of them singletons; the top ten hold roughly 7.1%. The chain is built from TRBV6-1 and TRBJ2-2; 8 bases are a match to TRBD1. The sample taken for sequencing was PBMCs. The clonotype was recovered from a human donor in good health. The CDR3 loop reads CASSGSGGETGELFF. Here the CDR3 DNA reads TGTGCCAGCAGTGGGTCAGGGGGCGAAACCGGGGAGCTGTTTTTT.